This entry features one T cell receptor beta chain sequence. The data were taken from a study of cytomegalovirus exposure and HLA in healthy donors. The ends were cut back, 7 bases at V and 7 bases at J, with 17 bases in the middle. CDR1 SNHLY and CDR2 FYNNEI come from the germline V gene. This CDR3 is 14 amino acids long. Amplification used 60 Vbeta primers and 13 Jbeta primers. Produced via immunoSEQ multiplex PCR; TCRdb's table is partial and in-frame only. The profile covers 150,000 to 200,000 clones, with 85% appearing a single time and 1% taken by the ten largest. V and J are TRBV2 and TRBJ2-1; D not certain. This receptor was identified in a boy between 2 and 10 years old in good health and CMV-seronegative. Sequencing input: PBMCs. DNA of the CDR3: TGTGCCAGCATTCCATTAGGAAACGGGAATGAGCAGTTCTTC. This translates into CASIPLGNGNEQFF.